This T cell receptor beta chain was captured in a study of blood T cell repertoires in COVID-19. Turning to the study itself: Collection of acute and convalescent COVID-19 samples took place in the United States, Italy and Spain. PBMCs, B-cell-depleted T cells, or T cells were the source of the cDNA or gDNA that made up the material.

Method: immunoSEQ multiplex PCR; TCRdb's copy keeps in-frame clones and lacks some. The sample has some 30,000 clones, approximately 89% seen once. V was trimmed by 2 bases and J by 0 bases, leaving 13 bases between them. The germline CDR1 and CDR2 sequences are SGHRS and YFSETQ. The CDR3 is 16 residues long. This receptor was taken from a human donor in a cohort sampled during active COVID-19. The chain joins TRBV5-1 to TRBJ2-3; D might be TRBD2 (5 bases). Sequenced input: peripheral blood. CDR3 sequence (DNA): TGCGCCAGCAGCTTTACCGGGATCGGAAGCACAGATACGCAGTATTTT. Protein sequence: CASSFTGIGSTDTQYF.